This TCR beta chain is from a study of identical twins. This clonotype was found once. The antigen is unknown. The CDR3 runs 15 residues. Trimming took 2 bases from V and 0 from J, leaving 11 bases between them. In germline, CDR1 is SGHRS, CDR2 YFSETQ. Unique molecular identifiers were in the cDNA, with template-switch universal primer binding. A single record per CDR3 protein comes from TCRdb applying MiXCR to the 5' RACE reads. The sample has hundreds of thousands of distinct CDR3 sequences, roughly 18% seen once. Notes on the study in general: Memory repertoires lacked the insertion deficit that abundant cord blood beta clonotypes showed.

The same sample was also used in a study of T cells expressing NK-cell markers. According to that study: Beta-chain profiling covered CD3+CD56+NKG2C+, CD3+CD56+NKG2C- and CD3+CD56-NKG2C+ sorted subsets.

V is TRBV5-1 and J is TRBJ1-2; TRBD1 is a possible D gene (6 bases). Sequencing was performed on PBMCs. This clonotype originated in a woman between 18 and 30 years old in good health. CDR3: CASSFGGATNYGYTF. The CDR3 nucleotides are TGCGCCAGCAGCTTCGGGGGGGCGACTAACTATGGCTACACCTTC.